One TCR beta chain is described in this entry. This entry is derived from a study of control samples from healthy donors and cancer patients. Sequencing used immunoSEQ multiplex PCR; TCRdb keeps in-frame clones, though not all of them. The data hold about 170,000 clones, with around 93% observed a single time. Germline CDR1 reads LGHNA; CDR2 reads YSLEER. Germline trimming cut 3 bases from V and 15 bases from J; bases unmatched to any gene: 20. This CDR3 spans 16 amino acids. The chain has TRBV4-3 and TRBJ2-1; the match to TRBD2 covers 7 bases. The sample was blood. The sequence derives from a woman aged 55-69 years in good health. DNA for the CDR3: TGCGCCAGCAGCCACTGGGTGGACCGGGGGGAAAAGGGGCCGTTCTTC. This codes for CASSHWVDRGEKGPFF.